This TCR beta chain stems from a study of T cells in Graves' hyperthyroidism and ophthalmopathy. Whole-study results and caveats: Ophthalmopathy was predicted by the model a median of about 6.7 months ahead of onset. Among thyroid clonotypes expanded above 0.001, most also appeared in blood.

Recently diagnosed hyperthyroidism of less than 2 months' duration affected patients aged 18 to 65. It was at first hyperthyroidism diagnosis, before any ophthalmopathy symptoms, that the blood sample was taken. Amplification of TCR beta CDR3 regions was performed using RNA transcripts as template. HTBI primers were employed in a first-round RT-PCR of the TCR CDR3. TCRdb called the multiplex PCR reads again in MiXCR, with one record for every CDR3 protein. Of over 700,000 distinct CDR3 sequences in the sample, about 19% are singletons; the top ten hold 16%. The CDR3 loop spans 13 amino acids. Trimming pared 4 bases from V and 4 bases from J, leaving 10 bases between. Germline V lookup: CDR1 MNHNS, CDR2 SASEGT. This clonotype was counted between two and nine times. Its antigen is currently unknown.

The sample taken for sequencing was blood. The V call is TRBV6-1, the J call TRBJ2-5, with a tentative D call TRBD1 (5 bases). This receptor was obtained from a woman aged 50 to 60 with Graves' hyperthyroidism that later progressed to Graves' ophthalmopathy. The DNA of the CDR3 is TGTGCCAGCAGTGCACAGGTATCAGAGACCCAGTACTTC. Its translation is CASSAQVSETQYF.